This TCR beta chain was documented in a study of shared clonotypes between healthy human individuals. Study-level points and caveats: Memory subsets had estimated richness that was generally smaller than that of naive subsets.

Germline CDR1 reads GTSNPN; CDR2 reads SVGIG (reference sequence). CDR3 length equals 15 residues. Trimming took 5 bases from V and 6 from J, leaving 21 bases between them. With respect to this clone: Antigen unknown.

Here immunoSEQ multiplex PCR was the method, and the copy in TCRdb shows in-frame clones only, minus some. The data show around 2.5 million clones, 80% to 95% seen once. The sample was naive CD4+ T cells from PBMCs. The subset was: CD45RA+ positively selected. The rearrangement links TRBV30 to TRBJ2-3; D might be TRBD2 (5 bases). The sequence came from a young man in good health. Some clones in this sample may be carry-over from other donors' samples. The CDR3 here is CAWATGSHVGDTQYF. The CDR3 DNA sequence: TGTGCCTGGGCTACGGGGTCCCACGTAGGCGATACGCAGTATTTT.